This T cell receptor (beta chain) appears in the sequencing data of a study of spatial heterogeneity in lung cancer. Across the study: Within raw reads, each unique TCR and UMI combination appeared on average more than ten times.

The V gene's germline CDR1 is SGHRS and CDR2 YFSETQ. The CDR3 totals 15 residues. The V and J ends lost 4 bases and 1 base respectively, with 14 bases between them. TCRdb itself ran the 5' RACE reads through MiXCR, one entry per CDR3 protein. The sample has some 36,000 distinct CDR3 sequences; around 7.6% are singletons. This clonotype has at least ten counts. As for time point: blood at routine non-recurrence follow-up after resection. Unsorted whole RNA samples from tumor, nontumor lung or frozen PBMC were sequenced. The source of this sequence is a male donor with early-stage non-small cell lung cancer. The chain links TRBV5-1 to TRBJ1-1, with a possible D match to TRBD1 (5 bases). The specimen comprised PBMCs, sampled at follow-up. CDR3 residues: CASSRGGSQNTEAFF. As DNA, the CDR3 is TGCGCCAGCAGCAGGGGTGGCAGCCAGAACACTGAAGCTTTCTTT.